This T cell receptor beta chain was captured by sequencing in a study of PD-L1 blockade in urothelial cancer. On the study more broadly: When patients started atezolizumab in about 2014, it was given at 1,200 mg intravenously every 3 weeks. A median of approximately 150,000 T cells was found in the blood samples. At 3 weeks after treatment start (second dose) and again at 6 weeks, blood was analyzed. The study's findings and limits: In blood sampled pretreatment, TCR clonality below the median predicted better survival.

Points on this clone: The target antigen is unknown.

CDR3 size: 13 residues. Germline V gives CDR1 GTSNPN, CDR2 SVGIG (reference sequence). The J segment lost 0 bases and the V segment lost 4 bases, leaving 3 bases of the junction unmatched. Clones were read by immunoSEQ multiplex PCR, and TCRdb kept only the in-frame ones, dropping some. This table holds 90,000 to 120,000 clones, around 85% found once. This chain joins TRBV30 and TRBJ2-7, with 7 bases that match TRBD2. Sequenced here: PBMCs, sampled around atezolizumab (anti-PD-L1) treatment. The TCR was taken from a man over 45 with urothelial cancer. The CDR3 DNA reads as TGTGCCTGGACTAGCGGATCCTCCTACGAGCAGTACTTC. This encodes CAWTSGSSYEQYF.